Listed here is a single T cell receptor (beta chain). Assay used: immunoSEQ multiplex PCR; TCRdb lists only in-frame clones, some missing. Among 160,000 or so clones listed, about 85% were seen once. This record belongs to a study of blood T cell repertoires in COVID-19. Study summary: Whether acute or convalescent, the COVID-19 samples came from the United States, Italy and Spain.

The CDR3 length is 15 residues. Deletions cut 7 bases from V and 3 bases from J, with 18 bases between. Germline V lookup: CDR1 LNHDA, CDR2 SQIVND (reference sequence). J is TRBJ1-2 and V is TRBV19, with D perhaps TRBD1 (5 bases). The material sequenced was peripheral blood. This receptor was identified in a man in his 70s who had recovered from COVID-19. As DNA, the CDR3 is TGTGCCAGTACCACCGACCTCAGGGAGGACTATGGCTACACCTTC. It translates to CASTTDLREDYGYTF.